The source of this TCR beta chain is a study of cytomegalovirus exposure and HLA in healthy donors. The CDR3 has 17 residues. CDR1 is MGHRA, CDR2 YSYEKL, per germline. The J segment lost 4 bases and the V segment lost 1 base, leaving 9 bases of the junction unmatched. Both 60 Vbeta primers and 13 Jbeta primers went into the PCR. Assay: immunoSEQ multiplex PCR; the TCRdb copy retains only in-frame clones and omits some. The table includes 110,000 to 150,000 clones, 82% detected once. V and J are TRBV4-1 and TRBJ2-1; 8 bases are a match to TRBD2. The receptor's source is a male donor in good health and CMV-seronegative. The source material was PBMCs. The CDR3 DNA reads as TGCGCCAGCAGCCAAGCCCATCCTAGCGGGCCTTACAATGAGCAGTTCTTC. This encodes CASSQAHPSGPYNEQFF.